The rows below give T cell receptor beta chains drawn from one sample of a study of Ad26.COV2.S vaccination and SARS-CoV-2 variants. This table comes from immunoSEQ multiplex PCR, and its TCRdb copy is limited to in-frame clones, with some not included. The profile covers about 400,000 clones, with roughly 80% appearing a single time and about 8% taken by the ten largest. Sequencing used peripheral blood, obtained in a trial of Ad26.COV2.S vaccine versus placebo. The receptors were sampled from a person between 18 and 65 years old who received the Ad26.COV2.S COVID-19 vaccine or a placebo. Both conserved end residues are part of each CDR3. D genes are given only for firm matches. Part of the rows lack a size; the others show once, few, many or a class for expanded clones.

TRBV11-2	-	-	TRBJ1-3	TGTGCCAGCAGTACTGGAAACACCATATATTTT	CASSTGNTIYF
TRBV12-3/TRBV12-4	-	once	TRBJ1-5	TGTGCCAGCAGTTTCTTCCGGTCACCCCAGCATTTT	CASSFFRSPQHF
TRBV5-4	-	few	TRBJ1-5	TGTGCCAGCAGCTTGGGCGGAGGATATAGCAATCAGCCCCAGCATTTT	CASSLGGGYSNQPQHF
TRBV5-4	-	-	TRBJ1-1	TGTGCCAGCAGCTGGACACCGCCCCCAGCTGAAGCTTTCTTT	CASSWTPPPAEAFF
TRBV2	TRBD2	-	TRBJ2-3	TGTGCCAGCAGTGAGGCTAGCGGGAGGAGGAATACGCAGTATTTT	CASSEASGRRNTQYF
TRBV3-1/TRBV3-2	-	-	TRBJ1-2	TGTGCCAGCAGCCAAAGGGGTCCGGATGGCTACACCTTC	CASSQRGPDGYTF
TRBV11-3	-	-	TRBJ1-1	TGTGCCAGCAGCTGGGCTCCGGGGACTGAAGCTTTCTTT	CASSWAPGTEAFF
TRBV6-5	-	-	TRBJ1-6	TGTGCCAGCAGTTACGGCCCCCCCGATAATAATTCACCCCTCCACTTT	CASSYGPPDNNSPLHF
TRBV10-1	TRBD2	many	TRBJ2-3	TGCGCCAGCAGTGGACTAGCGGGGGACACAGATACGCAGTATTTT	CASSGLAGDTDTQYF
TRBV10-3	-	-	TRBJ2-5	TGTGCCATCAGCGAAACGGAGACCCAGTACTTC	CAISETETQYF
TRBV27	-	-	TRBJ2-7	TGTGCCAGCAGTACCAGGACGGGTTCCTACGAGCAGTACTTC	CASSTRTGSYEQYF
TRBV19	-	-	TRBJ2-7	TGTGCCAGTAGTGCGAGTCCCTACGAGCAGTACTTC	CASSASPYEQYF
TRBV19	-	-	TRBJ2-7	TGTGCCAGTAGTATAGTGTCAATTGAGGGCCACGAGCAGTACTTC	CASSIVSIEGHEQYF
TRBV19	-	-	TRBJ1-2	TGTGCCAGTAGTATAGGAGGGCCCGGGAGCTATGGCTACACCTTC	CASSIGGPGSYGYTF
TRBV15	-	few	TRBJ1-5	TGTGCCACCAGCAGAGGGGGCCTCAATCAGCCCCAGCATTTT	CATSRGGLNQPQHF
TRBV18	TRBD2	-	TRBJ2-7	TGTGCCAGCTCACAACCGGGACTAGCCGGTTACGAGCAGTACTTC	CASSQPGLAGYEQYF
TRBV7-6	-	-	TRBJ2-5	TGTGCCAGCAGCTTATCCCCCACGTACCAAGAGACCCAGTACTTC	CASSLSPTYQETQYF
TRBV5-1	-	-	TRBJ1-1	TGCGCCAGCAGCTTGTCATCCGCCCAGAACACTGAAGCTTTCTTT	CASSLSSAQNTEAFF
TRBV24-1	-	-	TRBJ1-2	TGTGCCACCAGTGAGCGGGGGGGGCGCTTGAATGGCTACACCTTC	CATSERGGRLNGYTF
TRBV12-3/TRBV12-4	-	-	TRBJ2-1	TGTGCCAGCAGTTTAATCGGCCCACAGTTCTTC	CASSLIGPQFF
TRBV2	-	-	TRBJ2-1	TGTGCCAGCATCGGGTGGTCCTACAATGAGCAGTTCTTC	CASIGWSYNEQFF
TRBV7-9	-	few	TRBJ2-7	TGTGCCAGCAGCTCGTTTGTTTCGGGATACGAGCAGTACTTC	CASSSFVSGYEQYF
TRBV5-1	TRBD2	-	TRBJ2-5	TGCGCCAGCAGCGCACAGGAACCCGGGGGGGAGACCCAGTACTTC	CASSAQEPGGETQYF
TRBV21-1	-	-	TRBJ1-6	TGTGCCAGCAGCAAGTACCCCAAAAGCTCCTATAATTCACCCCTCCACTTT	CASSKYPKSSYNSPLHF
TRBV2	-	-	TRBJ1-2	TGTGCCAGCAGGGGGCTGGTGGTCGGCTACACCTTC	CASRGLVVGYTF
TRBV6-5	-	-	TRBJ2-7	TGTGCCAGCAGCCCCGAGGGACTTTCCTACGAGCAGTACTTC	CASSPEGLSYEQYF
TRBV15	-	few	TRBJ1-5	TGTGCCACCAGCAGTAACAAGGAGCAGCCCCAGCATTTT	CATSSNKEQPQHF
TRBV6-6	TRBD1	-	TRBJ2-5	TGTGCCAGCAAGGGGGGACAGGGAGGATCGGAGACCCAGTACTTC	CASKGGQGGSETQYF
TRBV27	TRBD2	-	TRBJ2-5	TGTGCCAGCAGTTTCCCGGGGGGGGAGACCCAGTACTTC	CASSFPGGETQYF
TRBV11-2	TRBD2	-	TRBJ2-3	TGTGCCAGCAGCTTAGATCTGTCAGCGGGAGGGACAGATACGCAGTATTTT	CASSLDLSAGGTDTQYF
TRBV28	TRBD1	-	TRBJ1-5	TGTGCCAGCAGTACCGGGACAGGCAATCAGCCCCAGCATTTT	CASSTGTGNQPQHF
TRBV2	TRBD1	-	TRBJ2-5	TGTGCCAGCACCCGGACAGGGAGTAGGGAGACCCAGTACTTC	CASTRTGSRETQYF
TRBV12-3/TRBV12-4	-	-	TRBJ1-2	TGTGCCAGCAGTTTAAGGGAGAACTATGGCTACACCTTC	CASSLRENYGYTF
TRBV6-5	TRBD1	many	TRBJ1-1	TGTGCCAGCAAGGCAGGGGGAGATACTGAAGCTTTCTTT	CASKAGGDTEAFF